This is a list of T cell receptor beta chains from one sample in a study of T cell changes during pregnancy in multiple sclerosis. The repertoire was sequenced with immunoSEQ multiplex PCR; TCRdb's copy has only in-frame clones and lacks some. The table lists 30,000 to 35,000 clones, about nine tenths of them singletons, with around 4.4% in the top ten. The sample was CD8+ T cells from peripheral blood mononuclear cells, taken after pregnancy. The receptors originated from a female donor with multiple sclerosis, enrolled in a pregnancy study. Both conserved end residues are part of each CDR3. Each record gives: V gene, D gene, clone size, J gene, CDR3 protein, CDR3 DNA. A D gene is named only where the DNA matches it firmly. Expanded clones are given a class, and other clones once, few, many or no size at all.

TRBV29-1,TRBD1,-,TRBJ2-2,CSGTGATGELFF,TGCAGCGGGACAGGGGCGACCGGGGAGCTGTTTTTT
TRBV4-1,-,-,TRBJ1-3,CASSPIVAGNTIYF,TGCGCCAGCAGCCCTATCGTAGCTGGAAACACCATATATTTT
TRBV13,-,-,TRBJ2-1,CASSPGDSYYNEQFF,TGTGCCAGCAGTCCGGGGGACTCCTACTACAATGAGCAGTTCTTC
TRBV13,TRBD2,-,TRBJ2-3,CASSRQGGSTDTQYF,TGTGCCAGCAGCCGTCAGGGAGGGAGCACAGATACGCAGTATTTT
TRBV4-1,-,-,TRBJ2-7,CASSQVAEEQYF,TGCGCCAGCAGCCAAGTTGCGGAAGAGCAGTACTTC
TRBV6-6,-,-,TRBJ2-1,CASSYVRTAYNEQFF,TGTGCCAGCAGTTACGTCCGGACAGCGTACAATGAGCAGTTCTTC
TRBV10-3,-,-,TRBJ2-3,CAISESAGAWGTDTQYF,TGTGCCATCAGTGAGTCGGCGGGGGCTTGGGGCACAGATACGCAGTATTTT
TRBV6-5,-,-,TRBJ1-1,CASTHGGGDTEAFF,TGTGCCAGCACGCACGGGGGAGGGGACACTGAAGCTTTCTTT
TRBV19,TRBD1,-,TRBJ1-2,CASSMKGGLSYTF,TGTGCCAGTAGTATGAAAGGGGGCTTGAGCTACACCTTC
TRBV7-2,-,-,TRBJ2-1,CASSLAGGPYNEQFF,TGTGCCAGCAGCTTAGCGGGGGGGCCATACAATGAGCAGTTCTTC
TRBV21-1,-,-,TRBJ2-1,CASSKARGGAPLNNEQFF,TGTGCCAGCAGCAAAGCCAGAGGGGGTGCCCCCCTCAACAATGAGCAGTTCTTC
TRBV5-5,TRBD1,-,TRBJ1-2,CASSPTGTGNYGYTF,TGTGCCAGCAGCCCTACTGGGACAGGAAACTATGGCTACACCTTC
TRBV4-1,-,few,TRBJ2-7,CASSLGRGYEQYF,TGCGCCAGCAGCCTGGGAAGGGGCTACGAGCAGTACTTC
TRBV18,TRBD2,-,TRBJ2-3,CASSASGGADTQYF,TGTGCCAGCTCAGCCAGCGGGGGGGCGGATACGCAGTATTTT
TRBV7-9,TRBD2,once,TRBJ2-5,CASSSLLAGGPPETQYF,TGTGCCAGCAGCTCTCTACTAGCGGGGGGGCCCCCAGAGACCCAGTACTTC
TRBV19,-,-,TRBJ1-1,CASNRVGTEAFF,TGTGCCAGTAACCGGGTCGGAACTGAAGCTTTCTTT
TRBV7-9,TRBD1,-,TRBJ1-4,CASSPGTGLFF,TGTGCCAGCAGCCCTGGGACAGGACTGTTTTTT
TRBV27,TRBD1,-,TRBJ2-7,CASSPWDSYEQYF,TGTGCCAGCAGTCCGTGGGACAGCTACGAGCAGTACTTC